This T cell receptor (beta chain) was retrieved from a study of shared clonotypes between healthy human individuals. Trimming took 0 bases from V and 4 from J, leaving 4 bases between them. Germline V gives CDR1 SGHKS, CDR2 YYEKEE (reference sequence). The CDR3 extends over 12 amino acids. Worth noting for this clone: Other nucleotide sequences from this sample produce the same CDR3.

Libraries were prepared by immunoSEQ multiplex PCR; TCRdb keeps only in-frame clonotypes and omits some of them. This sample has some 700,000 clones; around 90% occur once, and the top ten carry 30% to 40%. The chain employs TRBV5-5 and TRBJ1-1, with no clear D. Sequencing used memory CD8+ T cells from PBMCs. Subset meaning: CD45RO+ cells pooled with CCR7-negative TemRA cells. This clonotype was sampled from a man between 18 and 29 years old in good health. Some clones in this sample may be carry-over from other donors' samples. The CDR3 spells CASSLGATEAFF. CDR3 DNA sequence: TGTGCCAGCAGCTTGGGGGCCACTGAAGCTTTCTTT.